The 20 T cell receptor beta chains in this list originate from one sample, sequenced in a study of T cell repertoires in ileal Crohn's disease. The assay was immunoSEQ multiplex PCR, and TCRdb's table has in-frame clones only and misses some. The table shows about 8,400 clones, with around 96% occurring only once. Sequencing was carried out using ileal tissue. The source of these receptors is an adult with Crohn's disease.

The V gene is TRBV6-7, the J gene TRBJ1-4; D perhaps matches TRBD1 (5 bases). TRBV6-7 is an ORF, with its function uncertain. The V end lost 6 bases, the J end lost 6 bases, and 17 bases lay between the germline ends. CDR3 size: 15 residues. The CDR3 is CASSRPSGGDEKLFF. CDR3 DNA: TGTGCCAGCAGCCGGCCAAGTGGGGGGGATGAAAAACTGTTTTTT.

The V gene is TRBV19, the J gene TRBJ1-2; tentative D call: TRBD1 (5 bases). Trimming shortened V by 0 bases and J by 4 bases, and 12 bases separated the two germline ends. This CDR3 spans 15 amino acids. Germline assignment: CDR1 LNHDA and CDR2 SQIVND (reference sequence). This CDR3 reads CASSIDPFGGYGYTF. DNA of the CDR3: TGTGCCAGTAGTATAGATCCCTTCGGGGGCTATGGCTACACCTTC.

The chain uses TRBV15 and TRBJ2-7; D perhaps matches TRBD2 (5 bases). Germline lookup yields CDR1 LNHNV and CDR2 YYDKDF (reference sequence). The ends were cut back, 3 bases at V and 2 bases at J, with 11 bases in the middle. The CDR3 has 14 amino acids. The CDR3 loop reads CATSSRGSPYEQYV. The CDR3 DNA follows: TGTGCCACCAGCAGCCGGGGATCCCCCTACGAGCAGTACGTC.

V and J are TRBV5-4 and TRBJ2-2, with D possibly TRBD2 on 6 matching bases. Germline V gene data show CDR1 as SGHNT and CDR2 as YYREEE (reference sequence). V was cut by 4 bases and J by 6 bases, with 13 bases left in between. The CDR3 has 14 amino acids. This CDR3 is CASSVREAAGELFF. CDR3 nucleotide sequence: TGTGCCAGCAGCGTGCGGGAAGCGGCCGGGGAGCTGTTTTTT.

J is TRBJ2-2 and V is TRBV7-3, with D possibly being TRBD2 (5 bases). This CDR3 is 16 amino acids long. Germline V gives CDR1 SGHTA, CDR2 FQGTGA. Trimming left V 1 base short and J 0 bases short, with 9 bases between. CDR3 nucleotides: TGTGCCAGCAGCTTAATCGGGGTTGCGAACACCGGGGAGCTGTTTTTT. Translated, it gives CASSLIGVANTGELFF.

V is TRBV7-9 and J is TRBJ2-1, with 7 bases aligning to TRBD1. This CDR3 contains 14 residues. The V segment lost 5 bases and the J segment 9 bases; nucleotides outside the gene matches: 10. Germline V gene sequence: CDR1 SEHNR, CDR2 FQNEAQ (reference sequence). In DNA form, the CDR3 reads TGTGCCAGCAGCCTACAGGGGCGTTTCGGTGAGCAGTTCTTC. Its protein product is CASSLQGRFGEQFF.

This chain joins TRBV28 and TRBJ2-7; no reliable D call. Germline CDR1 is MDHEN and CDR2 is SYDVKM. CDR3 length: 11 amino acids. V dropped 5 bases and J dropped 4 bases, with 6 bases sitting between them. Here the CDR3 DNA reads TGTGCCAGCAGTCCTAATTACGAGCAGTACTTC. It yields the protein CASSPNYEQYF.

The chain uses TRBV7-2 and TRBJ2-5; D is perhaps TRBD2 (6 bases). The germline gives CDR1 SGHTA, CDR2 FQGNSA. The CDR3 has 13 residues. The V gene lost 5 bases and the J gene lost 4 bases, with 11 bases spanning the gap. Here the CDR3 reads CASSPSGAETQYF. In DNA, the CDR3 is TGTGCCAGCAGCCCTTCGGGAGCAGAGACCCAGTACTTC.

The chain joins TRBV2 to TRBJ1-1; D call uncertain. Trimming removed 8 bases from V and 2 bases from J, with 6 bases in between. CDR1 is SNHLY and CDR2 is FYNNEI in the germline V gene. This CDR3 contains 11 residues. The CDR3 region is CASRFNTEAFF. The CDR3 coding sequence is TGTGCCAGCCGTTTCAACACTGAAGCTTTCTTT.

The V call is TRBV4-2, the J call TRBJ2-3; 14 nucleotides line up with TRBD2. Germline CDR1 LGHNA, CDR2 YNFKEQ. V shed 0 bases, J shed 1 base, and the junction held 6 bases outside the gene matches. This CDR3 contains 19 residues. CDR3 in DNA: TGTGCCAGCAGCCAAGAACGACTAGCGGGGGGGCCACGCACAGATACGCAGTATTTT. Its protein product is CASSQERLAGGPRTDTQYF.

CDR3 DNA sequence: TGTGCCAGCAGCCCAGACAGAAAGTACGAGCAGTACTTC. It codes for CASSPDRKYEQYF. The gene calls are TRBV27 and TRBJ2-7, with a possible D match to TRBD1 (5 bases). Germline CDR1 MNHEY, CDR2 SMNVEV (reference sequence). Trimming shortened V by 6 bases and J by 4 bases, and 13 bases separated the two germline ends. CDR3 length: 13 residues.

J is TRBJ2-5 and V is TRBV9, with 10 bases identical to TRBD2. This CDR3 spans 16 amino acids. Germline V gene lookup returns CDR1 SGDLS and CDR2 YYNGEE. Trimming cost V 6 bases and J 4 bases; bases outside gene matches: 12. As DNA, the CDR3 is TGTGCCAGCACCCCATCGGGAGCGGGGGGGAGAGAGACCCAGTACTTC. Its translation is CASTPSGAGGRETQYF. Full variable domain (missing parts from reference TRBV9 and TRBJ2-5): DSGVTQTPKHLITATGQRVTLRCSPRSGDLSVYWYQQSLDQGLQFLIQYYNGEERAKGNILERFSAQQFPDLHSELNLSSLELGDSALYFCASTPSGAGGRETQYFGPGTRLLVL.

The genes are TRBV30 and TRBJ2-2, with D possibly TRBD2 on 6 matching bases. The CDR3 totals 16 residues. The germline V gene has CDR1 GTSNPN and CDR2 SVGIG (reference sequence). The germline V and J ends were trimmed by 2 bases and 4 bases, with 17 bases remaining between them. The CDR3 region has the DNA TGTGCCTGGAGTTCCTTAACGGGGGTCGGCACCGGGGAGCTGTTTTTT. Its translation: CAWSSLTGVGTGELFF.

This chain links TRBV27 with TRBJ1-5; D not resolved. Trimming took off 2 bases at V and 3 bases at J, with 8 bases between the two ends. Germline assignment: CDR1 MNHEY and CDR2 SMNVEV (reference sequence). CDR3 length equals 14 residues. CDR3 loop: CASSLGQPNQPQHF. Written as DNA, the CDR3 is TGTGCCAGCAGTTTAGGGCAGCCCAATCAGCCCCAGCATTTT.

The chain joins TRBV6-5 to TRBJ1-1, with 7 bases that match TRBD1. V lost 7 bases to trimming and J lost 0 bases; unmatched junction nucleotides: 5. Germline assignment: CDR1 MNHEY and CDR2 SVGAGI. The CDR3 consists of 14 residues. The CDR3 reads CASTEGTVNTEAFF. The CDR3 nucleotides are TGTGCCAGCACTGAAGGGACAGTGAACACTGAAGCTTTCTTT.

This sequence joins TRBV18 and TRBJ1-1; D is undetermined. The CDR3 runs to 13 residues. CDR1 and CDR2 from the germline V gene are KGHSH and LQKENI. Trimming took 4 bases from V and 0 from J, leaving 6 bases between them. CDR3: CASSQEVNTEAFF. In DNA form, the CDR3 reads TGTGCCAGCTCACAAGAGGTGAACACTGAAGCTTTCTTT. Variable domain in full (rest from reference TRBV18 and TRBJ1-1): NAGVMQNPRHLVRRRGQEARLRCSPMKGHSHVYWYRQLPEEGLKFMVYLQKENIIDESGMPKERFSAEFPKEGPSILRIQQVVRGDSAAYFCASSQEVNTEAFFGQGTRLTVV.

This chain connects TRBV4-1 to TRBJ2-1; tentatively, D is TRBD1 (6 bases). CDR1 MGHRA and CDR2 YSYEKL come from the germline V gene. The CDR3 is 15 amino acids. Trimming took off 0 bases at V and 4 bases at J, with 10 bases between the two ends. CDR3 in amino acids: CASSQEGAHYNEQFF. DNA for the CDR3: TGCGCCAGCAGCCAAGAGGGGGCACATTACAATGAGCAGTTCTTC.

The gene calls are TRBV18 and TRBJ2-5; TRBD1 might be the D (6 bases). The CDR3 runs 13 residues. V shed 1 base and J shed 6 bases, with 9 bases lying between them. Germline values: CDR1 KGHSH, CDR2 LQKENI. The CDR3 nucleotides are TGTGCCAGCTCACCACTACAGGGACAGACCCAGTACTTC. Its protein is CASSPLQGQTQYF.

The chain couples TRBV19 to TRBJ2-7; maybe TRBD1 (6 bases). This CDR3 contains 12 residues. Germline-derived CDR1 and CDR2 are LNHDA and SQIVND (reference sequence). V shed 4 bases and J shed 5 bases, with 9 bases lying between them. This CDR3 reads CASSTGANEQYF. The CDR3 region has the DNA TGTGCCAGTAGTACAGGGGCGAACGAGCAGTACTTC.

This chain connects TRBV4-1 to TRBJ2-3; TRBD1 is a possible D gene (6 bases). Germline CDR1 MGHRA, CDR2 YSYEKL. Trimming cost V 2 bases and J 5 bases, with 8 bases left between them. The CDR3 spans 13 residues. CDR3 nucleotides: TGCGCCAGCAGCCAACAGGGGCAAGATACGCAGTATTTT. This encodes CASSQQGQDTQYF.